The sequence of this T cell receptor (beta chain) was determined in a study of cytomegalovirus exposure and HLA in healthy donors (dated by TCRdb to the late 2010s). Regarding the research as a whole: According to an earlier analysis of a few hundred of the donors, 200 million or so T cells yielded 117 million unique TCR beta sequences and approximately 300 Gb of sequence data. Roughly 320 gigabases of sequencing data and 75 million to 85 million unique TCR sequences made up an early release that covered nearly 650 HLA-typed donors. Of the roughly 410 genotyped donors, roughly 80% were placed in the genetic ancestry cluster associated with self-reported Caucasian donors. The aim of the study was to test whether cataloging public T cell receptors could identify signatures of past pathogen exposure. Using immunosequencing, the study profiled T cell repertoires from 640 or so subjects and related those repertoires to cytomegalovirus serostatus. Along with the roughly 670-subject first cohort, a separate validation cohort of roughly 110 different subjects was used. The study combined high-throughput TCR immunosequencing, statistical association of individual TCRs with disease status, and machine learning to predict cytomegalovirus infection status. A later analysis re-analyzed previously published TCR beta repertoires from 550 to 700 donors and added high-resolution HLA genotyping to study TCR occurrence patterns. The later analysis used no new phenotypic data to find candidate immune exposures, relying instead on TCR beta sequences and their occurrence across donors. In an earlier analysis of more than 550 of the donors, high-throughput TCR beta sequencing was used to judge whether each TCR beta V gene segment behaved as functional or pseudogenic. Alongside the repertoire data, information on donor age, sex, ethnicity and CMV serostatus was compiled. In a later genetic analysis, genome-wide SNP genotypes for about three fifths of the roughly 670 donors were used, and that subset was treated as a discovery cohort. Every discovery cohort repertoire had been produced on one sequencing platform. HLA typing included class I and class II loci at four-digit resolution. The number of donors typed differed by locus, with roughly 620-640 for A, B, C, DRB1 and DQB1, around 500 for DQA1, under 610 for DPA1, and approximately 470 for DPB1. Roughly 5 DR-DQ haplotypes were handled as single units for association and clustering, since linkage in the cohort was strong. On average, 235,054 unique TCR beta nucleotide sequences were sequenced per donor among 300 to 500 genotyped donors of the cohort, with 15% to 20% of those sequences being non-productive. Overall study results and their limits: For the cohort, immune exposure information was limited to CMV serostatus. The 87-base-pair reads could not distinguish some IMGT-functional V segments, including TRBV6-2 and TRBV6-3, so those segments were excluded. The study listed 150 to 200 TCR beta chains as associated with cytomegalovirus. In a later analysis, the rate of TCR association differed among HLA loci, with DRB1 alleles having the most associated TCRs and HLA-C alleles having the fewest. Because HLA typing was missing for some donors at each locus, association tests included only the typed subset. Some 16 rarely observed V segments, including chromosome 9 orphons, were excluded from the earlier analysis of almost 600 of the donors because counts were too low. In a later genetic analysis, a missense DCLRE1C variant was associated with V-gene and J-gene trimming of TCR beta chains, and the association was replicated in an independent cohort. In both the original and validation cohorts, the classifier was reported to diagnose cytomegalovirus status with high specificity and sensitivity. According to a later genetic analysis, donors in an Asian-associated ancestry cluster had fewer N-insertions in productive TCRs than the approximately 630-donor mean. Roughly uniform sequencing depth across donors was assumed in presence/absence analyses, although this assumption may not hold. In a later analysis, 15,000 to 20,000 TCR beta sequences were associated with specific HLA alleles at a false discovery rate of 0.05. This cohort had only TCR beta chains sequenced, and the lack of alpha or paired-chain data limited which features could be detected. Correlated functional status among segregating V segments might be attributable to linkage disequilibrium, but an unknown experimental factor could not be ruled out. Strong co-occurrence of HLA alleles, especially DR and DQ, made assigning TCR associations to individual alleles difficult. A further reported finding was that TCR beta sequences accurately predicted the HLA-A and HLA-B alleles for most subjects in the first cohort. Across donors, most TCR sequences were observed very rarely, whereas some public TCRs were present in many individuals. Broadly in line with IMGT annotations, most TCR beta V segments showed up in productive rearrangements about 87% or about 30% of the time in an earlier analysis of roughly 590 of the donors. A later analysis found that HLA-associated TCR beta chains were more clonally expanded and had lower generation probabilities than equally common non-associated chains. In vitro tests confirmed that a few of the cytomegalovirus-associated TCR beta chains recognize cytomegalovirus antigens. A later analysis reported that several top co-occurrence clusters appeared linked to parvovirus B19, influenza, CMV and Epstein-Barr virus. According to the authors, the approach could potentially be generalized to other disease states and immunological phenotypes. In a later analysis, most CMV-associated TCR beta chains were found to appear HLA-restricted, with HLA associations seemingly driven largely by CMV exposure. A group of highly shared sequence variants was considered likely to be a technical artifact of the sequencing pipeline.

Of note for this clone: The antigen this receptor binds is unknown. The record has no base qualities; no much larger clone is one base away.

The library came from the immunoSEQ multiplex PCR assay. For the multiplex PCR, a mixture combining 60 forward primers for TCR Vbeta segments and 13 reverse primers for TCR Jbeta segments was used. The CDR3 region of rearranged TCR beta genes was amplified from genomic DNA with a multiplex PCR assay. The Illumina HiSeq System was used to sequence the amplified TCR beta libraries as 87-base-pair reads. Per the source publication's procedure: A later analysis tallied about 77 million unique TCR beta chains across the approximately 670 repertoires, and approximately 11 million of those chains were shared by two or more donors. Raw reads were error-corrected and collapsed into unique sequences by a nearest-neighbor algorithm in which closely related sequences were merged to remove PCR and sequencing errors. Alignment of CDR3 sequences to IMGT reference sequences was used to assign V, D and J gene segments. Each retained sequence needed at least a six-nucleotide match to both a V gene segment and a J gene segment. Rearrangements were called productive when the CDR3 lacked stop codons and stayed in frame with V and J; all others were non-productive. Following IMGT convention, CDR3 was defined as the stretch from the second conserved V-encoded cysteine up to the conserved J-encoded phenylalanine. Sequences without an unambiguous match to a single V gene segment were excluded from the earlier analysis of 587 of the donors. In an earlier analysis of 587 of the donors, a V segment was called functional when productive rearrangements were above 56.7%, and segregating when the standard deviation between donors exceeded 5%. To diagnose cytomegalovirus status from the catalog of TCR beta chain sequences, a statistical classification framework was built. A later analysis assigned V and J genes by comparing TCR nucleotide sequences with IMGT/GENE-DB human TR gene sequences. The TCRdist pipeline was used in a later analysis to assign CDR3 sequences and most-parsimonious VDJ recombination scenarios. In a later analysis, every TCR beta chain was defined by the combination of its CDR3 amino acid sequence and its V-gene family, and reads without a unique V-gene family were dropped. In a later analysis, some 600 highly shared, low-generation-probability nucleotide sequences were removed to address suspected cross-contamination and a sequencing artifact. For each public chain, a later analysis derived a clonal expansion index from normalized ranks of inferred template counts within each repertoire. In a later analysis, generation probabilities were computed with a VDJ recombination model fitted to out-of-frame rearrangements, and the resulting probabilities were checked against IGoR. In a later analysis, TCR-TCR, TCR-HLA and TCR-CMV co-occurrence was scored with hypergeometric tests, and a repertoire-size bias correction was applied to TCR pairs. A later analysis estimated false discovery rates by permuting HLA or CMV assignments 20 times. A later analysis grouped co-occurring TCRs with DBSCAN, adding TCRdist sequence similarity when clustering within HLA-allele-positive subsets. Co-occurrence clustering excluded repertoires with fewer than 30,000 or more than 120,000 public chains, plus five with anomalous nucleotide sharing. Not all clones reach the TCRdb copy of this immuneACCESS table, which keeps in-frame sequences only. Checked studies attribute under half of the gap to unresolved V genes and leave the rest unexplained. That table furnishes V, J and clone size, whereas the DNA furnished D and trimming. This sample is represented by 310,000 or so clones; about 90% of them were singletons. The ten largest clones add up to around 2.1% of the sample.

The cohort was made up of 500 to 850 healthy bone marrow donors. All cohort members were sampled while nominally healthy, although unrecorded immune exposures were likely present. The donor was CMV seronegative and was included in the group of hundreds of seronegative cohort members. Each donor provided a peripheral blood sample, and peripheral blood mononuclear cells were used for TCR beta sequencing. The Qiagen DNeasy Blood Extraction Kit was used to extract genomic DNA from the blood cell samples. V is pruned by 8 bases and J by 5 bases, leaving 13 bases of the junction without a gene match. The CDR3 runs 15 residues from the cysteine to the phenylalanine. Only CDR3 DNA is held: 45 bases, read in frame from base 1. In the germline V gene, CDR1 corresponds to SNHLY and CDR2 to FYNNEI.

The rearranged chain carries TRBV2 and TRBJ2-7, and TRBD2 aligns with 9 junction nucleotides. The sequencing input was PBMCs. This sequence was found in a woman younger than 30 in good health and CMV-seronegative. The nucleotide sequence reads as follows: TGTGCCAGCTCGGCGTCTAGCGGGGACTATAACGAGCAGTACTTC. Translated, it reads CASSASSGDYNEQYF.